This TCR beta chain was captured by sequencing in a study of cytotoxic CD8 clonotypes in ibrutinib-treated CLL. General study findings and limits: Researchers report that baseline clonality outpaced age-matched healthy donors and tracked circulating CD8+ T-cell counts. Clonality rose at ibrutinib response and fell back toward baseline at progression. The public clonotypes identified were infrequent and showed contraction or stability on treatment.

The CDR3 contains 13 residues. The germline V and J ends were trimmed by 3 bases and 7 bases, with 13 bases remaining between them. Germline CDR1 is SGHRS and CDR2 is YFSETQ. TCRdb keeps only in-frame clones here, not all; method: immunoSEQ multiplex PCR. The sample has more than 110,000 clones, 75% to 95% seen once. A note on this clone: Its antigen is unidentified.

The receptor was derived from a human donor with chronic lymphocytic leukemia. V gene TRBV5-1 combines with J gene TRBJ2-5, with D perhaps matching TRBD1 or TRBD2 (5 bases each). The material sequenced was PBMCs, taken after 12 months of ibrutinib treatment. CDR3 nucleotides: TGCGCCAGCAGCTGGGACCCGGTGGCGACCCAGTACTTC. This codes for CASSWDPVATQYF.